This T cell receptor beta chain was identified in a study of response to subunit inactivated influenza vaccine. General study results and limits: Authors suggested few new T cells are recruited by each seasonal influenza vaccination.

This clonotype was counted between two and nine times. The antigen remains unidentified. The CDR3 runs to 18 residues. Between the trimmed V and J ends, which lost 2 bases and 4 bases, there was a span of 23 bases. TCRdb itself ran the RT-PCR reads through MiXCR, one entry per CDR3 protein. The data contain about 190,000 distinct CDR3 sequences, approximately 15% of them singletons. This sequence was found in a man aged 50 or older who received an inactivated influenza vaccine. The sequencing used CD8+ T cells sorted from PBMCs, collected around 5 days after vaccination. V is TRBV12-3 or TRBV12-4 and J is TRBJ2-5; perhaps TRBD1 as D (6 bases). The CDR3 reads CASSLKIQTGTNAETQYF. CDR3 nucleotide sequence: TGTGCCAGCAGTTTAAAAATACAAACCGGGACAAACGCAGAGACCCAGTACTTC.